Described below is a single TCR beta chain sequence and its context. The data are from a study of T cells in narcolepsy. The assay was immunoSEQ multiplex PCR, and TCRdb's table has in-frame clones only and misses some. The sample records tens of thousands of clones, roughly nine tenths being singletons. The sample consisted of CD45RA- memory CD4+ T cells from PBMCs. This receptor was identified in a human donor with narcolepsy.

The CDR3 is CASSPPGGYSYEQYF. CDR3 DNA: TGTGCCAGCTCACCACCGGGCGGATACTCCTACGAGCAGTACTTC. The J gene is TRBJ2-7, the V gene TRBV18; the D is unclear. CDR1 and CDR2 from the germline V gene are KGHSH and LQKENI. The CDR3 is made up of 15 amino acids. The germline V and J ends were trimmed by 0 bases and 0 bases, with 9 bases remaining between them.